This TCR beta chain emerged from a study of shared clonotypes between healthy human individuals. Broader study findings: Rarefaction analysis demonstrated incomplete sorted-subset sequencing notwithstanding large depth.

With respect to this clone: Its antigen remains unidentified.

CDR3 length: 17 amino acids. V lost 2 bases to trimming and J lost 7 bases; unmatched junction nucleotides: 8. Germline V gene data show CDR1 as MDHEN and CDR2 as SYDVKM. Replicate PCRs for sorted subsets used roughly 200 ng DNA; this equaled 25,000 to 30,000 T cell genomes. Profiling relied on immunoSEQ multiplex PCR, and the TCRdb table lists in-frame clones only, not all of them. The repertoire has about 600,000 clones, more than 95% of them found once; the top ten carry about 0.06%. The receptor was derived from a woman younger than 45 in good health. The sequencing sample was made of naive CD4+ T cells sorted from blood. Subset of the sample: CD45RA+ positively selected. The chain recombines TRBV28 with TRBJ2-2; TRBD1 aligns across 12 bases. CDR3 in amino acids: CASSLPPGQGAGGELFF. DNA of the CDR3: TGTGCCAGCAGTTTACCCCCGGGACAGGGGGCCGGCGGGGAGCTGTTTTTT.